The 17 T cell receptor beta chains presented below share a single source sample, sequenced in a study of shared clonotypes between healthy human individuals. Sequencing was performed with immunoSEQ multiplex PCR; in TCRdb, only in-frame clones are kept and a portion is missing. The sample contains around 1.1 million clones, 70% to 80% of which appear only once. The specimen sequenced was memory CD4+ T cells from PBMCs. Subset of the sample: CD45RA-negative fraction. All receptors derive from a man between 18 and 29 years old in good health. Some clones in this sample may be carry-over from other donors' samples.

This chain uses TRBV19 with TRBJ2-5; D call uncertain. Germline assignment: CDR1 LNHDA and CDR2 SQIVND (reference sequence). CDR3 size: 15 residues. V was shortened by 3 bases and J by 1 base, with 12 bases between the two germline ends. The CDR3 reads CASSMAVTAQETQYF. Here the CDR3 DNA reads TGTGCCAGTAGTATGGCAGTAACCGCCCAAGAGACCCAGTACTTC.

This chain uses TRBV6-6 with TRBJ1-2; no clear D gene. CDR3 length: 15 amino acids. Germline values: CDR1 MNHNY, CDR2 SVGAGI (reference sequence). Between the trimmed V and J ends, which lost 0 bases and 3 bases, there was a span of 11 bases. The CDR3 here is CASSYSWEADYGYTF. The CDR3 DNA reads TGTGCCAGCAGTTACTCGTGGGAGGCCGACTATGGCTACACCTTC.

The chain combines TRBV20-1 with TRBJ2-1, with D unclear. The CDR3 runs to 10 residues. The germline V and J ends were trimmed by 4 bases and 8 bases, with 6 bases remaining between them. Germline CDR1 and CDR2: DFQATT and SNEGSKA (reference sequence). The CDR3 region is CSATFHEQFF. CDR3 nucleotide sequence: TGCAGTGCTACCTTCCATGAGCAGTTCTTC.

This rearrangement joins TRBV19 to TRBJ2-7; 7 positions match TRBD1. V shed 5 bases and J 3 bases; nucleotides not matched to a gene: 7. The V gene's germline CDR1 is LNHDA and CDR2 SQIVND (reference sequence). The CDR3 extends over 14 amino acids. The CDR3 loop is CASSLRDSFYEQYF. The CDR3 DNA reads as TGTGCCAGTAGTCTAAGGGACAGTTTCTACGAGCAGTACTTC.

J is TRBJ1-4 and V is TRBV5-1; the D gene is possibly TRBD1 (6 bases). Deletions cut 4 bases from V and 8 bases from J, with 18 bases between. CDR3 length: 15 amino acids. The germline gives CDR1 SGHRS, CDR2 YFSETQ. This CDR3 reads CASSKGGAGREKLFF. CDR3 bases: TGCGCCAGCAGCAAGGGGGGGGCCGGAAGAGAAAAACTGTTTTTT.

The chain employs TRBV4-1 and TRBJ2-2; TRBD2 matches at 9 bases. Per germline, CDR1 MGHRA and CDR2 YSYEKL. The CDR3 extends over 18 amino acids. J lost 7 bases, V lost 3 bases, and 15 bases had no gene match. The CDR3 bases are TGCGCCAGCAGCCACCCCCGGGGCGGGAGGGCCCCAAGCGGGGAGCTGTTTTTT. Residues: CASSHPRGGRAPSGELFF.

Remarks on this clone: A read error may explain this, as a much larger clone is one base away. The chain joins TRBV28 to TRBJ2-2, with 8 bases identical to TRBD1. This CDR3 has 14 amino acids. Trimming cost V 6 bases and J 3 bases; bases outside gene matches: 3. CDR1 and CDR2 from the germline V gene are MDHEN and SYDVKM. Here the CDR3 reads CASRPGQDTGELFF. CDR3 nucleotide sequence: TGTGCCAGCAGACCGGGACAGGACACCGGGGAGCTGTTTTTT. Drawing the rest from reference TRBV28 and TRBJ2-2, the complete variable domain is DVKVTQSSRYLVKRTGEKVFLECVQDMDHENMFWYRQDPGLGLRLIYFSYDVKMKEKGDIPEGYSVSREKKERFSLILESASTNQTSMYLCASRPGQDTGELFFGEGSRLTVL.

The J gene is TRBJ1-5, the V gene TRBV6-6; tentatively, D is TRBD1 (5 bases). V was trimmed by 3 bases and J by 5 bases, leaving 8 bases between them. Germline V gene sequence: CDR1 MNHNY, CDR2 SVGAGI (reference sequence). The CDR3 runs 13 residues. The CDR3 protein is CASSYWGDQPQHF. The CDR3 DNA sequence: TGTGCCAGCAGTTATTGGGGGGATCAGCCCCAGCATTTT.

The rearrangement links TRBV6-6 to TRBJ1-2; a possible D gene is TRBD1 (6 bases). Germline V gives CDR1 MNHNY, CDR2 SVGAGI (reference sequence). Trimming removed 6 bases from V and 8 bases from J, with 13 bases in between. CDR3 length: 12 residues. CDR3 sequence (DNA): TGTGCCAGCAGCGTTACTCAGGGGGGCTACACCTTC. This sequence encodes CASSVTQGGYTF.

This clone was detected only once. The chain uses TRBV14 and TRBJ1-1; D remains unclear. The V gene's germline CDR1 is SGHDN and CDR2 FVKESK. V dropped 1 base and J dropped 4 bases, with 7 bases sitting between them. The CDR3 runs 13 residues. CDR3 residues: CASSQGKGTEAFF. CDR3 DNA sequence: TGTGCCAGCAGCCAAGGGAAGGGCACTGAAGCTTTCTTT.

The rearrangement uses TRBV4-3 and TRBJ2-7; D call uncertain. Deletions cut 4 bases from V and 4 bases from J, with 11 bases between. The germline CDR1 and CDR2 sequences are LGHNA and YSLEER. CDR3 length: 13 amino acids. CDR3 sequence reads: CASSRTRSYEQYF. The CDR3 region has the DNA TGCGCCAGCAGCCGGACCAGAAGTTACGAGCAGTACTTC.

Concerning this clone itself: Distinct nucleotide sequences in the sample also encode this CDR3. V is TRBV28 and J is TRBJ1-2; D unresolved. The germline V gene encodes CDR1 MDHEN and CDR2 SYDVKM. Trimming took off 6 bases at V and 4 bases at J, with 12 bases between the two ends. The CDR3 contains 13 residues. The CDR3 coding sequence is TGTGCCAGCAGCCCCCCGGGGATCTATGGCTACACCTTC. Translation gives CASSPPGIYGYTF.

This clone was seen once. The chain couples TRBV7-8 to TRBJ2-7; 11 bases map to TRBD1. This CDR3 region has 16 residues. Germline CDR1 SGHVS, CDR2 FQNEAQ. Trimming took 5 bases from V and 2 from J; bases not matched to a gene: 8. Here the CDR3 reads CASSPKGQGVTYEQYF. In DNA, the CDR3 is TGTGCCAGCAGCCCCAAGGGACAGGGGGTGACCTACGAGCAGTACTTC.

J is TRBJ2-5 and V is TRBV7-6, with D tentatively TRBD1 (5 bases). This CDR3 region has 15 residues. V was pared by 2 bases and J by 1 base, with 11 bases between. In germline, CDR1 is SGHVS, CDR2 FNYEAQ. In nucleotides, the CDR3 is TGTGCCAGCAGCTTAAATAGGGGCAGCCAAGAGACCCAGTACTTC. Amino acids: CASSLNRGSQETQYF.

This clone was seen a few times. This sequence joins TRBV5-4 and TRBJ2-1; 7 positions agree with TRBD1. Germline CDR1 SGHNT, CDR2 YYREEE (reference sequence). V dropped 9 bases and J dropped 14; count of bases not matched to a gene: 20. The CDR3 runs to 14 residues. CDR3 sequence reads: CATLSPNTGDGEFF. DNA of the CDR3: TGTGCCACCCTCTCACCGAATACAGGGGACGGTGAGTTCTTC.

This sequence joins TRBV28 and TRBJ1-5, with D perhaps TRBD1 (5 bases). CDR3 size: 15 residues. CDR1 and CDR2 (germline): MDHEN, SYDVKM. Trimming removed 6 bases from V and 0 bases from J, with 12 bases in between. Here the CDR3 reads CASRDDRLSNQPQHF. Written as DNA, the CDR3 is TGTGCCAGCAGAGATGACAGACTTAGCAATCAGCCCCAGCATTTT. The full variable domain, completed using reference TRBV28 and TRBJ1-5, is DVKVTQSSRYLVKRTGEKVFLECVQDMDHENMFWYRQDPGLGLRLIYFSYDVKMKEKGDIPEGYSVSREKKERFSLILESASTNQTSMYLCASRDDRLSNQPQHFGDGTRLSIL.

This chain connects TRBV30 to TRBJ1-4; tentatively, D is TRBD1 (5 bases). The CDR3 runs to 12 residues. Germline lookup yields CDR1 GTSNPN and CDR2 SVGIG (reference sequence). V was shortened by 3 bases and J by 9 bases, with 11 bases between the two germline ends. The CDR3 sequence: CAWRGGHQKLFF. CDR3 sequence (DNA): TGTGCCTGGAGAGGTGGACACCAAAAACTGTTTTTT.